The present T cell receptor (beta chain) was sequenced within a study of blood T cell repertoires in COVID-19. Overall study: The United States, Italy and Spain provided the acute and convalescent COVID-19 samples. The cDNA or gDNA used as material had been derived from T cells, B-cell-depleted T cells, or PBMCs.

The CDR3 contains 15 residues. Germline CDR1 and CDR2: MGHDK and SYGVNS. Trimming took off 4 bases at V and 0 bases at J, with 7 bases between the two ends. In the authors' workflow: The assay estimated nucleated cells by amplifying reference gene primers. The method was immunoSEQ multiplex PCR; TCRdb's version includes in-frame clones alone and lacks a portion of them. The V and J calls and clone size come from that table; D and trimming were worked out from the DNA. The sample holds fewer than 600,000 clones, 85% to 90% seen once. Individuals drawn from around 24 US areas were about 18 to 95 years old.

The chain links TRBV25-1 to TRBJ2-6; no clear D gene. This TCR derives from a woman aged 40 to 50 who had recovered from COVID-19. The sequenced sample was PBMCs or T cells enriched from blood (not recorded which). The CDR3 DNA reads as TGTGCCAGCAGTGTCGGGTACTCTGGGGCCAACGTCCTGACTTTC. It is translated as CASSVGYSGANVLTF.